This T cell receptor (beta chain) was identified during a study of T cell responses to AZD1222 COVID-19 vaccine. The method was immunoSEQ multiplex PCR; TCRdb's version includes in-frame clones alone and lacks a portion of them. The sample has approximately 130,000 clones, 80% to 90% seen once. CDR3 length equals 16 residues. V was shortened by 5 bases and J by 0 bases, with 16 bases between the two germline ends. Germline CDR1 and CDR2: SGHRS and YFSETQ. For this clone: Its target is unknown.

General study findings and limits: Spike-wide vaccine-associated CD4 TCRs dominated at 160-218 and 743-854. There were mostly white British donors and more females than males, and clonal diversity was possibly underestimated.

This chain uses TRBV5-1 with TRBJ2-3; D remains ambiguous. This receptor was obtained from an adult who received the AZD1222 COVID-19 vaccine. Source: peripheral blood, taken 28 days after the second AZD1222 dose. The CDR3 DNA sequence: TGCGCCAGCAGTAGTAGGCGGCCCTCTAGCACAGATACGCAGTATTTT. Translation gives CASSSRRPSSTDTQYF.